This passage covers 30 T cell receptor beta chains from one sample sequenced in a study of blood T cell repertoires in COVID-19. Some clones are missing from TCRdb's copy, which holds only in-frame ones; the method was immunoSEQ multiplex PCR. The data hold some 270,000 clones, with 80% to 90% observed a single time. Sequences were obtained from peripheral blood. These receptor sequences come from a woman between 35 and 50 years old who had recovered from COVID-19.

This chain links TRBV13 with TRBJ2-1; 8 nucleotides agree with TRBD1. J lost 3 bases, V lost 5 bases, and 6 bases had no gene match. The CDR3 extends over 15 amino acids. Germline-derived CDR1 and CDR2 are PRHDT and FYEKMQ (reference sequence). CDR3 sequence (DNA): TGTGCCAGCAGCACGACAGGGGCGATCTACAATGAGCAGTTCTTC. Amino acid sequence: CASSTTGAIYNEQFF.

CDR3: CASSFGGGRLVETQYF. CDR3 DNA sequence: TGTGCCAGCAGCTTTGGGGGGGGCCGGTTAGTAGAGACCCAGTACTTC. V is TRBV11-2 and J is TRBJ2-5, with D possibly TRBD2 on 7 matching bases. The V and J ends lost 3 bases and 4 bases respectively, with 18 bases between them. The CDR3 totals 16 residues. Per the germline V gene, CDR1 is SGHAT and CDR2 is FQNNGV.

The CDR3 loop reads CASSQDLRVNEQFF. CDR3 nucleotide sequence: TGCGCCAGCAGCCAAGATCTCCGAGTAAATGAGCAGTTCTTC. J is TRBJ2-1 and V is TRBV4-1; D unclear. This CDR3 spans 14 amino acids. Trimming shortened V by 0 bases and J by 7 bases, and 10 bases separated the two germline ends. Germline lookup yields CDR1 MGHRA and CDR2 YSYEKL.

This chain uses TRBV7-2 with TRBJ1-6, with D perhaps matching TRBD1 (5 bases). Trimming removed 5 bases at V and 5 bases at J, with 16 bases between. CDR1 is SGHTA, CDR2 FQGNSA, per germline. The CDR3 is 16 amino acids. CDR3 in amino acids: CASSLLRSGNNSPLHF. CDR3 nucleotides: TGTGCCAGCAGCCTCCTACGTTCAGGGAATAATTCACCCCTCCACTTT.

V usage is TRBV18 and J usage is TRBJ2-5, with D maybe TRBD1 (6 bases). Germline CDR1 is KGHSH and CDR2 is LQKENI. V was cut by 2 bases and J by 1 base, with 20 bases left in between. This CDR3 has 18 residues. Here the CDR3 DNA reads TGTGCCAGCTCACCAGCTCAGCGCGGCAGGACAGTCCAAGAGACCCAGTACTTC. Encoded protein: CASSPAQRGRTVQETQYF.

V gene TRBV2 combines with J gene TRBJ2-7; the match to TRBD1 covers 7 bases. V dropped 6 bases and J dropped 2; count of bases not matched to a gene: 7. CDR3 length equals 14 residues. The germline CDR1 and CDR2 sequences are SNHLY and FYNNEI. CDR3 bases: TGTGCCAGCAGGGAGGACAGGACCACCTACGAGCAGTACGTC. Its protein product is CASREDRTTYEQYV.

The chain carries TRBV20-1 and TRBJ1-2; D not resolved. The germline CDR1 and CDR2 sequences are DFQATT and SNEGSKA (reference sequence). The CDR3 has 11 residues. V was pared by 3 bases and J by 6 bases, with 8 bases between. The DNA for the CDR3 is TGCAGTGCTAGGTCCGGGGATGGCTACACCTTC. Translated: CSARSGDGYTF.

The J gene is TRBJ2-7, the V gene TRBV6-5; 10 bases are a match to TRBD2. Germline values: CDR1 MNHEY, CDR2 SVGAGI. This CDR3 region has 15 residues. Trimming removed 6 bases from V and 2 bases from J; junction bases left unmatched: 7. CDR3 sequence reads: CASRPTLAGAYEQYV. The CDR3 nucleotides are TGTGCCAGCAGACCAACTCTAGCGGGAGCCTACGAGCAGTACGTC.

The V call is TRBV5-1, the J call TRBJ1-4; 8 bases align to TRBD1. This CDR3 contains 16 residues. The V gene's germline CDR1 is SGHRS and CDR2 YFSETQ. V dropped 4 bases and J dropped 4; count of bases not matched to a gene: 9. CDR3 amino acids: CASSPGQDVFNEKLFF. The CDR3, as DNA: TGCGCCAGCAGCCCGGGACAGGACGTATTTAATGAAAAACTGTTTTTT.

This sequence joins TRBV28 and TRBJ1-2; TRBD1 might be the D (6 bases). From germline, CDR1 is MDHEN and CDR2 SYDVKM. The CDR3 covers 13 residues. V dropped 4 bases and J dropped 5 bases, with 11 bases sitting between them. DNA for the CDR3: TGTGCCAGCAGTTCAGGGGTAGGGTATGGCTACACCTTC. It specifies CASSSGVGYGYTF.

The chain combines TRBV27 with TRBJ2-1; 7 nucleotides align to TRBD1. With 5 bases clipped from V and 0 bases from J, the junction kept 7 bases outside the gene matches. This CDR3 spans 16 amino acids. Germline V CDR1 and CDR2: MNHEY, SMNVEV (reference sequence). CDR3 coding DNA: TGTGCCAGCAGTCCCTGGGACAGATACTCCTACAATGAGCAGTTCTTC. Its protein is CASSPWDRYSYNEQFF.

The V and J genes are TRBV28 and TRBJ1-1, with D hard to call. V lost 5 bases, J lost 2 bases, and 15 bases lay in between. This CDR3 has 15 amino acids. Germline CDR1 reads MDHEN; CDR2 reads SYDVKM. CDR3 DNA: TGTGCCAGCAGTCCCCCACAGAAAGCTAACACTGAAGCTTTCTTT. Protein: CASSPPQKANTEAFF. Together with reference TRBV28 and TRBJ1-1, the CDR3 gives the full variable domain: DVKVTQSSRYLVKRTGEKVFLECVQDMDHENMFWYRQDPGLGLRLIYFSYDVKMKEKGDIPEGYSVSREKKERFSLILESASTNQTSMYLCASSPPQKANTEAFFGQGTRLTVV.

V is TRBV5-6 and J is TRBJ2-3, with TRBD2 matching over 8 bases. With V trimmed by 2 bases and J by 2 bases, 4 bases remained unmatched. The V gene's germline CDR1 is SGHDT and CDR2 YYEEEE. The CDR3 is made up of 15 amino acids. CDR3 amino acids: CASSFLRGATDTQYF. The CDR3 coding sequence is TGTGCCAGCAGCTTTTTGCGGGGGGCCACAGATACGCAGTATTTT.

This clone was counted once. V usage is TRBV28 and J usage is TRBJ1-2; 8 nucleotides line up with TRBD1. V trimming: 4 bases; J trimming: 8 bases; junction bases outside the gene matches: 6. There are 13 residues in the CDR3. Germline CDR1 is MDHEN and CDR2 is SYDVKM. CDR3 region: CASSSGQGGGYTF. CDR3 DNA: TGTGCCAGCAGTTCCGGACAGGGAGGAGGCTACACCTTC.

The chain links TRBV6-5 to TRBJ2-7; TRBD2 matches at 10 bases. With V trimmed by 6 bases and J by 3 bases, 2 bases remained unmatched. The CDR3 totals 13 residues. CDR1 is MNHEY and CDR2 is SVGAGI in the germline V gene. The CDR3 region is CASRVAGGYEQYV. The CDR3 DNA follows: TGTGCCAGCAGAGTAGCGGGAGGCTACGAGCAGTACGTC.

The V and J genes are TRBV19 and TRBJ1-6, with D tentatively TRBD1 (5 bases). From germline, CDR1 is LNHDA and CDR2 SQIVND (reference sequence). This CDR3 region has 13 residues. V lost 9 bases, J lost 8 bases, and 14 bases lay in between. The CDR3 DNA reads TGTGCCAGCCGAATAACAGGCGATTCACCCCTCCACTTT. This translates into CASRITGDSPLHF.

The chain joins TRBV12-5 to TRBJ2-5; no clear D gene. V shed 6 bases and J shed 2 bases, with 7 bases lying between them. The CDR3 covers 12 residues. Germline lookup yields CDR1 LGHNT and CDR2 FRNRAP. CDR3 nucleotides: TGTGCTAGTGGGACATATCAAGAGACCCAGTACTTC. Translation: CASGTYQETQYF.

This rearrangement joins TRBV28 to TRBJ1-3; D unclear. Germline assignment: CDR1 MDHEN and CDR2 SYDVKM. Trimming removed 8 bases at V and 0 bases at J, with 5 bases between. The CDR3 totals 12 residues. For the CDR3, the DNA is TGTGCCAGCCAGGCCTCTGGAAACACCATATATTTT. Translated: CASQASGNTIYF.

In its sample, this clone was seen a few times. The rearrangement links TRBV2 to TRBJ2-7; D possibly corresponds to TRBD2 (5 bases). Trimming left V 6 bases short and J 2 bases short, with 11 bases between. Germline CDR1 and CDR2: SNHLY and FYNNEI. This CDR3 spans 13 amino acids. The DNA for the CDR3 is TGTGCCAGCAGGGACCGGAGGACCTACGAGCAGTACTTC. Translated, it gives CASRDRRTYEQYF.

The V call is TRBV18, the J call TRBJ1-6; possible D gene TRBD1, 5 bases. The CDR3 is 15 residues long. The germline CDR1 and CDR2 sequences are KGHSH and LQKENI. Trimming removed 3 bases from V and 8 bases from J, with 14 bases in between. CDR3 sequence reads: CASSPIRVGDSPLHF. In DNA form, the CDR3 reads TGTGCCAGCTCACCCATCAGGGTAGGGGATTCACCCCTCCACTTT.

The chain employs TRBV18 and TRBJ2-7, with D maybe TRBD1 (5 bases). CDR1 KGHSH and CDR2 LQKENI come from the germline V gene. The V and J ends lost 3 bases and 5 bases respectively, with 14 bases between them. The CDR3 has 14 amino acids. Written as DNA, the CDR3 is TGTGCCAGCTCACCTCAGGGCGTCCGGGACGAGCAGTACTTC. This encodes CASSPQGVRDEQYF. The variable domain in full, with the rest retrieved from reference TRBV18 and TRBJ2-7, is NAGVMQNPRHLVRRRGQEARLRCSPMKGHSHVYWYRQLPEEGLKFMVYLQKENIIDESGMPKERFSAEFPKEGPSILRIQQVVRGDSAAYFCASSPQGVRDEQYFGPGTRLTVT.

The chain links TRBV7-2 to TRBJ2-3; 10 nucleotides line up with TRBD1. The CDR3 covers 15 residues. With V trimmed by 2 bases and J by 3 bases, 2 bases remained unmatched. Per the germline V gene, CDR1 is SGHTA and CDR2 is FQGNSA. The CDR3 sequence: CASSLRTGGTDTQYF. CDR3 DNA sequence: TGTGCCAGCAGCTTACGGACAGGGGGGACAGATACGCAGTATTTT.

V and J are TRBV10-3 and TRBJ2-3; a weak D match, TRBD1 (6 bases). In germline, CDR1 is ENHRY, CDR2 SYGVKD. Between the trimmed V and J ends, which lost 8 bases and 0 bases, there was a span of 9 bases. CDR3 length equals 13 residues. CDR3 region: CAIGGRSTDTQYF. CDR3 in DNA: TGTGCCATCGGGGGCAGAAGCACAGATACGCAGTATTTT.

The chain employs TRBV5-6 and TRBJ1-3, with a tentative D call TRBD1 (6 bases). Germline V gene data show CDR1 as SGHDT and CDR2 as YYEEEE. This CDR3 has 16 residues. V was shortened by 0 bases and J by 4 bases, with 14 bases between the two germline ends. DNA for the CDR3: TGTGCCAGCAGCTTGGGAATGGACAGTTCGGGAAACACCATATATTTT. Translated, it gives CASSLGMDSSGNTIYF.

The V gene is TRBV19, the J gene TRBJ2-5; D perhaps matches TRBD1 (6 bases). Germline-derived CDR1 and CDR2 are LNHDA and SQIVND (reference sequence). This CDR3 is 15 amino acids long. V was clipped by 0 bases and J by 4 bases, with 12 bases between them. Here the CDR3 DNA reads TGTGCCAGTAGTATAGACAGGGGTCGGGGAGAGACCCAGTACTTC. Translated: CASSIDRGRGETQYF.

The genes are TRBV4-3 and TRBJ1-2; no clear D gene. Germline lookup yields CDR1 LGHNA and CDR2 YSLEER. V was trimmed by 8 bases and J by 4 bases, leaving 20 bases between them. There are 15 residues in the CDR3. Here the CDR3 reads CASGWAETLLYGYTF. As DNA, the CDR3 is TGCGCCAGCGGATGGGCCGAAACACTCCTCTATGGCTACACCTTC.

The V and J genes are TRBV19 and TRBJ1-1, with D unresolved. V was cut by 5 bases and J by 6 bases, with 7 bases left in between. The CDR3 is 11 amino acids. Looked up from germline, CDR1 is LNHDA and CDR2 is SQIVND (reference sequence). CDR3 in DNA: TGTGCCAGTAGTTGGGAGGCTGAAGCTTTCTTT. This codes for CASSWEAEAFF.

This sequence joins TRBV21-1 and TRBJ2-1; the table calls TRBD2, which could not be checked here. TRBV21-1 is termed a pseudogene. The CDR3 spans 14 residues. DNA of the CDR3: TGTGCCAGCATCCGCGGGCACAAATACAATGAGCAGTTCTTC. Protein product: CASIRGHKYNEQFF.

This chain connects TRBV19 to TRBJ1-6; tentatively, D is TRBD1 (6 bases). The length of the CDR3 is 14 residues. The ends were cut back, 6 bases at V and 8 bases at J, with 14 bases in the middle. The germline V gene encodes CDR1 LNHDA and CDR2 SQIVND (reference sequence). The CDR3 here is CASREQGGDSPLHF. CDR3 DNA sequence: TGTGCCAGTAGGGAACAGGGTGGCGATTCACCCCTCCACTTT.

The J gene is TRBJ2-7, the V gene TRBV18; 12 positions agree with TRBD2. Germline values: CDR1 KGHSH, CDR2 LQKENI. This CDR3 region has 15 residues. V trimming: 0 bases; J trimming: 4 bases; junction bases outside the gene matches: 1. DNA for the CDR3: TGTGCCAGCTCACCACCCGGGACTAGCGGGTACGAGCAGTACGTC. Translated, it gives CASSPPGTSGYEQYV.